One and the same sample provided the 25 T cell receptor beta chains below, sequenced in a study of PD-1 blockade in classical Hodgkin lymphoma. The protocol was immunoSEQ multiplex PCR, while the TCRdb copy is restricted to in-frame clones and leaves out a portion. In the table there are 30,000 to 40,000 clones, about 90% of which are singletons. Sample time point: cycle 4 day 1 (C4D1), after five to seven weeks of nivolumab. No patient escaped relapse after autologous stem cell transplantation, and brentuximab vedotin exposure varied. The CD4+ T cells used were purified from thawed PBMCs through magnetic negative selection. The sequencing here drew on CD4+ T cells from blood, taken before the fourth cycle of nivolumab. The receptors were gathered from a human donor with classical Hodgkin lymphoma.

This clone was seen only once. The chain couples TRBV28 to TRBJ1-2, with 7 bases matching TRBD1. The CDR3 covers 16 residues. The germline CDR1 and CDR2 sequences are MDHEN and SYDVKM. V lost 4 bases to trimming and J lost 1 base; unmatched junction nucleotides: 9. Here the CDR3 DNA reads TGTGCCAGCAGTTCCCCCAGGACAGGCGATAACTATGGCTACACCTTC. This codes for CASSSPRTGDNYGYTF.

This clone was detected only once. V gene TRBV15 combines with J gene TRBJ1-1; D is uncertain. The CDR3 contains 13 residues. In germline, CDR1 is LNHNV, CDR2 YYDKDF (reference sequence). V lost 0 bases and J lost 7, with 9 bases in between. The CDR3 DNA reads as TGTGCCACCAGCAGAGACCCATACCGTGAAGCTTTCTTT. This sequence encodes CATSRDPYREAFF.

This sequence joins TRBV5-1 and TRBJ1-1; a possible D gene is TRBD1 (5 bases). Deletions cut 0 bases from V and 4 bases from J, with 19 bases between. This CDR3 spans 17 amino acids. Germline CDR1 is SGHRS and CDR2 is YFSETQ. The CDR3: CASSLASGMGLFTEAFF. The CDR3, as DNA: TGCGCCAGCAGCTTGGCCTCAGGGATGGGGTTGTTCACTGAAGCTTTCTTT.

The genes are TRBV6-5 and TRBJ1-4; D may be TRBD1 (6 bases). Trimming took 7 bases from V and 10 from J, leaving 16 bases between them. Per germline, CDR1 MNHEY and CDR2 SVGAGI. The CDR3 has 13 residues. This CDR3 is CASTRGLGGKLFF. Here the CDR3 DNA reads TGTGCCAGCACCAGGGGTCTCGGCGGAAAACTGTTTTTT.

This clone was detected once. V is TRBV5-1 and J is TRBJ1-1, with TRBD1 matching 7 bases. The CDR3 extends over 16 amino acids. V lost 2 bases to trimming and J lost 1 base; unmatched junction nucleotides: 8. The V gene's germline CDR1 is SGHRS and CDR2 YFSETQ. The CDR3 nucleotides read TGCGCCAGCAGCTTAGGGGGCGCAGTGGGGAACACTGAAGCTTTCTTT. Translated, it gives CASSLGGAVGNTEAFF.

J is TRBJ1-2 and V is TRBV29-1; D possibly corresponds to TRBD1 (6 bases). CDR3 size: 19 residues. Germline CDR1 is SQVTM and CDR2 is ANQGSEA. Trimming removed 0 bases at V and 3 bases at J, with 26 bases between. The CDR3 sequence is CSVEDSELRGSSEDYGYTF. The CDR3 coding sequence is TGCAGCGTTGAAGATTCGGAGCTCAGGGGATCATCAGAGGACTATGGCTACACCTTC.

The chain links TRBV30 to TRBJ2-3; 10 bases agree with TRBD2. Unmatched junction bases numbered 11, after V lost 5 bases and J lost 3 bases. The CDR3 loop spans 16 amino acids. Looked up from germline, CDR1 is GTSNPN and CDR2 is SVGIG (reference sequence). The DNA for the CDR3 is TGTGCCTGGGGTCCGCTAGCGGGAGTCCGTACAGATACGCAGTATTTT. Translating gives CAWGPLAGVRTDTQYF. Together with reference TRBV30 and TRBJ2-3, the CDR3 gives the full variable domain: SQTIHQWPATLVQPVGSPLSLECTVEGTSNPNLYWYRQAAGRGLQLLFYSVGIGQISSEVPQNLSASRPQDRQFILSSKKLLLSDSGFYLCAWGPLAGVRTDTQYFGPGTRLTVL.

The chain uses TRBV6-1 and TRBJ2-5; D is possibly TRBD2 (5 bases). The CDR3 totals 14 residues. V shed 5 bases and J shed 5 bases, with 15 bases lying between them. In germline, CDR1 is MNHNS, CDR2 SASEGT. CDR3 in amino acids: CASSLRGTRETQYF. CDR3 nucleotides: TGTGCCAGCAGTCTCCGGGGAACAAGGGAGACCCAGTACTTC.

The genes are TRBV19 and TRBJ2-2; 10 positions agree with TRBD2. Per the germline V gene, CDR1 is LNHDA and CDR2 is SQIVND (reference sequence). The V and J ends lost 7 bases and 3 bases, in that order; junction bases with no gene match: 8. The CDR3 has 16 residues. Written as DNA, the CDR3 is TGTGCCAGTACCCATTCGACTAGCGGGTACACCGGGGAGCTGTTTTTT. It specifies CASTHSTSGYTGELFF.

The J gene is TRBJ1-2, the V gene TRBV10-1; TRBD1 aligns across 8 bases. This CDR3 comprises 15 residues. Germline CDR1 is WNHNN and CDR2 is SYGVQD (reference sequence). After removal of 3 bases from V and 4 bases from J, the junction contained 7 bases not matched to a gene. CDR3 bases: TGCGCCAGCAGTGACAGGGGGCGGCCCCCCTATGGCTACACCTTC. Protein product: CASSDRGRPPYGYTF.

The V gene is TRBV13, the J gene TRBJ1-1; perhaps TRBD1 as D (5 bases). V was shortened by 2 bases and J by 1 base, with 14 bases between the two germline ends. Germline values: CDR1 PRHDT, CDR2 FYEKMQ (reference sequence). The CDR3 contains 16 residues. The DNA of the CDR3 is TGTGCCAGCAGCTTAAGGCTTGGACACCCGAACACTGAAGCTTTCTTT. Protein: CASSLRLGHPNTEAFF.

The chain couples TRBV11-2 to TRBJ2-7; a possible D gene is TRBD2 (6 bases). Germline CDR1 SGHAT, CDR2 FQNNGV. The V end lost 0 bases, the J end lost 0 bases, and 12 bases lay between the germline ends. CDR3 size: 16 residues. This CDR3 is CASSLDGGGTSYEQYF. DNA of the CDR3: TGTGCCAGCAGCTTAGACGGCGGAGGGACCTCCTACGAGCAGTACTTC. The full variable domain, its missing parts supplied by reference TRBV11-2 and TRBJ2-7, is EAGVAQSPRYKIIEKRQSVAFWCNPISGHATLYWYQQILGQGPKLLIQFQNNGVVDDSQLPKDRFSAERLKGVDSTLKIQPAKLEDSAVYLCASSLDGGGTSYEQYFGPGTRLTVT.

V gene TRBV6-1 combines with J gene TRBJ1-5, with TRBD1 matching 10 bases. The length of the CDR3 is 15 residues. Germline V gene data show CDR1 as MNHNS and CDR2 as SASEGT. The V segment lost 6 bases and the J segment 4 bases; nucleotides outside the gene matches: 6. CDR3 coding DNA: TGTGCCAGCAGCGACGGACAGGGGGGAAATCAGCCCCAGCATTTT. Protein: CASSDGQGGNQPQHF.

This clone was observed a few times. The chain uses TRBV4-1 and TRBJ2-1, with TRBD2 matching 10 bases. Germline values: CDR1 MGHRA, CDR2 YSYEKL. This CDR3 region has 15 residues. J gave up 12 bases and V 0 bases, and 8 bases lay outside the gene matches. The DNA of the CDR3 is TGCGCCAGCAGCCAAGATATGAGCGGGAGGGCCAGGCAGTTCTTC. Its protein product is CASSQDMSGRARQFF.

This CDR3 is CASSLSGRNTEAFF. The CDR3 bases are TGTGCCAGCTCACTTAGTGGGCGAAACACTGAAGCTTTCTTT. The V gene is TRBV18, the J gene TRBJ1-1; unclear D gene. There are 14 residues in the CDR3. Germline values: CDR1 KGHSH, CDR2 LQKENI. Trimming took off 4 bases at V and 2 bases at J, with 11 bases between the two ends.

This sequence joins TRBV27 and TRBJ1-2; possible D gene TRBD1, 5 bases. V gave up 5 bases and J gave up 5 bases, with 9 bases separating them. The CDR3 loop spans 12 amino acids. In germline, CDR1 is MNHEY, CDR2 SMNVEV (reference sequence). The CDR3 nucleotides read TGTGCCAGCAGTGGACGGGGGTATGGCTACACCTTC. Its translation is CASSGRGYGYTF.

J is TRBJ1-4 and V is TRBV5-1; TRBD1 matches at 7 bases. CDR3 size: 15 residues. With 3 bases clipped from V and 4 bases from J, the junction kept 6 bases outside the gene matches. Germline CDR1 and CDR2: SGHRS and YFSETQ. CDR3 protein: CASSWTGTDNEKLFF. The DNA for the CDR3 is TGCGCCAGCAGCTGGACCGGGACAGATAATGAAAAACTGTTTTTT.

The J gene is TRBJ2-7, the V gene TRBV27; D gene uncertain. The CDR3 runs 16 residues. Germline V lookup: CDR1 MNHEY, CDR2 SMNVEV (reference sequence). Trimming took 5 bases from V and 0 from J, leaving 17 bases between them. CDR3 region: CASSPTSLGFSYEQYF. In DNA form, the CDR3 reads TGTGCCAGCAGTCCGACATCTCTAGGGTTCTCCTACGAGCAGTACTTC.

This rearrangement joins TRBV13 to TRBJ2-3; D perhaps matches TRBD2 (6 bases). The CDR3 has 14 residues. V shed 3 bases and J shed 0 bases, with 7 bases lying between them. The germline V gene has CDR1 PRHDT and CDR2 FYEKMQ (reference sequence). In nucleotides, the CDR3 is TGTGCCAGCAGCTTTAGCGGTAGCACAGATACGCAGTATTTT. It yields the protein CASSFSGSTDTQYF. Full variable domain (outside the CDR3, taken from reference TRBV13 and TRBJ2-3): AAGVIQSPRHLIKEKRETATLKCYPIPRHDTVYWYQQGPGQDPQFLISFYEKMQSDKGSIPDRFSAQQFSDYHSELNMSSLELGDSALYFCASSFSGSTDTQYFGPGTRLTVL.

The chain joins TRBV30 to TRBJ1-1; TRBD1 matches at 8 bases. Losses at the gene ends were 2 bases for V and 11 bases for J; bases not matched to a gene: 7. Germline lookup yields CDR1 GTSNPN and CDR2 SVGIG (reference sequence). The CDR3 runs 12 residues. The CDR3 sequence: CAWSLDRAVAFF. In DNA, the CDR3 is TGTGCCTGGAGTCTGGACAGGGCCGTCGCTTTCTTT.

V is TRBV7-8 and J is TRBJ2-3; 13 nucleotides align to TRBD2. Trimming at V came to 4 bases and at J to 1 base, leaving 20 bases not matched to a gene. Germline V CDR1 and CDR2: SGHVS, FQNEAQ. CDR3 size: 22 residues. CDR3: CASSSHPLRTSGRAKGTDTQYF. The CDR3 DNA follows: TGTGCCAGCAGCTCTCACCCCTTAAGAACTAGCGGGAGGGCCAAGGGCACAGATACGCAGTATTTT. The variable domain in full, with the rest retrieved from reference TRBV7-8 and TRBJ2-3, is GAGVSQSPRYKVAKRGQDVALRCDPISGHVSLFWYQQALGQGPEFLTYFQNEAQLDKSGLPSDRFFAERPEGSVSTLKIQRTQQEDSAVYLCASSSHPLRTSGRAKGTDTQYFGPGTRLTVL.

The chain uses TRBV7-2 and TRBJ1-5; D is undetermined. V lost 3 bases and J lost 6, with 6 bases in between. This CDR3 has 12 residues. CDR1 is SGHTA and CDR2 is FQGNSA in the germline V gene. CDR3 DNA: TGTGCCAGCAGCTTCGCGCGTCAGCCCCAGCATTTT. This gives the protein CASSFARQPQHF.

The J gene is TRBJ2-3, the V gene TRBV4-1, with D unresolved. CDR1 is MGHRA, CDR2 YSYEKL, per germline. The CDR3 loop spans 12 amino acids. V lost 1 base and J lost 8, with 7 bases in between. The CDR3 region is CASSQVATTQYF. CDR3 nucleotide sequence: TGCGCCAGCAGCCAAGTTGCCACTACGCAGTATTTT.

This clone was observed a few times. The chain has TRBV15 and TRBJ1-1; 7 bases fit TRBD1. Germline V lookup: CDR1 LNHNV, CDR2 YYDKDF (reference sequence). The trim removed 2 bases at V and 3 bases at J, leaving 6 bases unmatched. The CDR3 runs to 15 residues. The CDR3 DNA reads TGTGCCACCAGCAGATTCCGAGGACAGGACACTGAAGCTTTCTTT. This codes for CATSRFRGQDTEAFF.

This clone was detected only once. V and J are TRBV21-1 and TRBJ1-1; TRBD1, the table's D call, was not compared with the DNA. TRBV21-1 is reported as a pseudogene. The CDR3 has 14 residues. The CDR3 DNA reads TGTGCCAGCACTACAGGGGGGATGAACACTGAAGCTTTCTTT. Translated: CASTTGGMNTEAFF.